The 19 T cell receptor beta chains below come from one sample, sequenced in a study of Graves' ophthalmopathy and Graves' hyperthyroidism. The study amplified TCR beta CDR3 regions using RNA transcripts. HTBI primers primed a first-round RT-PCR, and a second-round multiplex PCR followed. TCRdb analysed the multiplex PCR reads with MiXCR anew, one entry per CDR3 protein. The sample lists about 640,000 distinct CDR3 sequences; about two fifths were seen once. Sequenced input: peripheral blood. These receptors all stem from an adult man with Graves' ophthalmopathy.

The chain recombines TRBV29-1 with TRBJ1-2; the match to TRBD1 covers 10 bases. CDR1 is SQVTM and CDR2 is ANQGSEA in the germline V gene. Trimming removed 7 bases from V and 6 bases from J; junction bases left unmatched: 11. The CDR3 extends over 14 amino acids. This CDR3 is CSGTGTGDHNGYTF. For the CDR3, the DNA is TGCAGCGGCACCGGGACAGGGGATCACAATGGCTACACCTTC.

This clonotype was seen ten or more times. The chain uses TRBV19 and TRBJ1-1; D unresolved. The germline gives CDR1 LNHDA, CDR2 SQIVND (reference sequence). The V end lost 9 bases, the J end lost 4 bases, and 24 bases lay between the germline ends. This CDR3 is 16 amino acids long. DNA of the CDR3: TGTGCCAGCCAAATATCCAGGTTGGCCCCGGGCACTGAAGCTTTCTTT. This encodes CASQISRLAPGTEAFF.

J is TRBJ2-5 and V is TRBV9; a weak D match, TRBD1 (7 bases). The CDR3 length is 15 residues. CDR1 SGDLS and CDR2 YYNGEE come from the germline V gene. The V and J ends lost 4 bases and 5 bases respectively, with 18 bases between them. CDR3 sequence: CASSISRGAGETQYF. In DNA, the CDR3 is TGTGCCAGCAGCATCTCCAGGGGGGCCGGGGAGACCCAGTACTTC.

The V gene is TRBV2, the J gene TRBJ2-3; 13 bases agree with TRBD2. The CDR3 length is 15 residues. V was pared by 4 bases and J by 6 bases, with 4 bases of the junction left unmatched. Germline V lookup: CDR1 SNHLY, CDR2 FYNNEI. The CDR3 bases are TGTGCCAGCAGTGGACTAGCGGGAGGAGCCGATACGCAGTATTTT. Amino acid sequence: CASSGLAGGADTQYF.

This clonotype was detected many times. CDR3: CASSAQKGSWETQYF. In DNA, the CDR3 is TGTGCCAGCAGCGCCCAGAAGGGGTCATGGGAGACCCAGTACTTC. This rearrangement joins TRBV12-3 or TRBV12-4 to TRBJ2-5; possible D gene TRBD1, 5 bases. Deletions cut 6 bases from V and 5 bases from J, with 19 bases between. This CDR3 is 15 amino acids long.

This clonotype was counted a few times. The chain links TRBV5-5 to TRBJ1-5, with 7 bases identical to TRBD1. The CDR3 consists of 15 residues. Germline loops: CDR1 SGHKS, CDR2 YYEKEE (reference sequence). J gave up 3 bases and V 0 bases, and 3 bases lay outside the gene matches. The CDR3 is CASSLVGQNNQPQHF. CDR3 coding DNA: TGTGCCAGCAGCTTGGTGGGACAGAACAATCAGCCCCAGCATTTT.

This clonotype appeared many times. V and J are TRBV15 and TRBJ1-5; a possible D gene is TRBD1 (5 bases). CDR3 length equals 14 residues. Germline V gene sequence: CDR1 LNHNV, CDR2 YYDKDF (reference sequence). Deletions cut 3 bases from V and 9 bases from J, with 15 bases between. The CDR3: CATSSGALGRPQHF. Here the CDR3 DNA reads TGTGCCACCAGCAGCGGGGCTCTCGGGCGGCCCCAGCATTTT.

This clonotype showed up many times. V is TRBV20-1 and J is TRBJ1-1; tentative D call: TRBD1 (6 bases). The CDR3 is 13 residues long. With 3 bases removed from V and 1 base from J, the gap between germline ends came to 9 bases. From germline, CDR1 is DFQATT and CDR2 SNEGSKA (reference sequence). CDR3 in amino acids: CSASAGENTEAFF. The CDR3 bases are TGCAGTGCTAGCGCAGGGGAGAACACTGAAGCTTTCTTT.

Comments on this clonotype: A read error may be the cause here, since a much bigger clone is one base away. The rearrangement uses TRBV7-9 and TRBJ2-7; D unclear. The CDR3 length is 13 residues. Germline loops: CDR1 SEHNR, CDR2 FQNEAQ (reference sequence). CDR3 region: CAGSLTYSYEQYF. CDR3 coding DNA: TGTGCCGGCAGCCTGACATACTCATACGAGCAGTACTTC.

This CDR3 is CASSLIAGKETQYF. CDR3 coding DNA: TGTGCCAGCAGCTTAATAGCAGGGAAAGAGACCCAGTACTTC. The chain is built from TRBV7-2 and TRBJ2-5; D may be TRBD1 (5 bases). The ends were cut back, 2 bases at V and 3 bases at J, with 10 bases in the middle. Germline V gives CDR1 SGHTA, CDR2 FQGNSA. This CDR3 region has 14 residues.

The chain's CDR3 is CASSLVQGSSGNTIYF. The CDR3 bases are TGCGCCAGCAGCTTGGTTCAAGGAAGCTCTGGAAACACCATATATTTT. V gene TRBV5-1 combines with J gene TRBJ1-3, with unresolved D. The CDR3 loop spans 16 amino acids. V lost 0 bases and J 0 bases, leaving 10 bases between the germline ends. Germline CDR1 reads SGHRS; CDR2 reads YFSETQ. Full variable domain (missing parts from reference TRBV5-1 and TRBJ1-3): KAGVTQTPRYLIKTRGQQVTLSCSPISGHRSVSWYQQTPGQGLQFLFEYFSETQRNKGNFPGRFSGRQFSNSRSEMNVSTLELGDSALYLCASSLVQGSSGNTIYFGEGSWLTVV.

In this sample, this clonotype turned up many times. V usage is TRBV7-9 and J usage is TRBJ2-5; 8 nucleotides line up with TRBD2. This CDR3 is 14 amino acids long. V was clipped by 2 bases and J by 4 bases; unmatched bases: 3. Germline V gene lookup returns CDR1 SEHNR and CDR2 FQNEAQ (reference sequence). The CDR3 is CASSLSLAGETQYF. The CDR3 nucleotides read TGTGCCAGCAGCTTAAGCCTAGCGGGAGAGACCCAGTACTTC.

This chain connects TRBV10-3 to TRBJ2-7; possible D gene TRBD1, 5 bases. V lost 10 bases and J 0 bases, leaving 31 bases between the germline ends. The CDR3 is 19 residues long. In germline, CDR1 is ENHRY, CDR2 SYGVKD. The CDR3 sequence is CATQVQGASLLPISYEQYF. CDR3 nucleotides: TGTGCCACCCAAGTACAAGGGGCGTCTCTCCTTCCAATCTCCTACGAGCAGTACTTC.

This chain connects TRBV2 to TRBJ2-5, with 8 bases matching TRBD2. CDR1 SNHLY and CDR2 FYNNEI come from the germline V gene. The CDR3 extends over 16 amino acids. The V segment lost 8 bases and the J segment 5 bases; nucleotides outside the gene matches: 16. For the CDR3, the DNA is TGTGCCAGCTCACCACGGACCGGGGGGGTTGCTGAGACCCAGTACTTC. This translates into CASSPRTGGVAETQYF.

Remarks on this clonotype: Sequence at one end of the junction differs from germline and may be a read error. The chain has TRBV5-8 and TRBJ1-3; D is uncertain. The CDR3 is made up of 14 amino acids. Germline V lookup: CDR1 SGHTS, CDR2 YDEGEE. For the CDR3, the DNA is TGCGCCAGCAGCCCTCAGGCATCCGGAAACACCATATATTTT. It specifies CASSPQASGNTIYF.

Regarding this clonotype: A much larger clone lies a single base off, so this may be a read error. The chain employs TRBV6-5 and TRBJ1-1, with 7 bases identical to TRBD1. The germline CDR1 and CDR2 sequences are MNHEY and SVGAGI. This CDR3 comprises 16 residues. The chain's CDR3 is CASSLGQASRNIEAFF. The CDR3 region has the DNA TGTGCCAGCAGCCTCGGACAGGCCAGTAGGAACATTGAAGCTTTCTTT.

The sample holds a few counts of this clonotype. This chain uses TRBV27 with TRBJ1-1; D possibly corresponds to TRBD1 (5 bases). Germline V gene data show CDR1 as MNHEY and CDR2 as SMNVEV (reference sequence). Trimming took 3 bases from V and 8 from J, leaving 10 bases between them. The CDR3 contains 12 residues. The CDR3 region has the DNA TGTGCCAGCAGTTTTGGGACCGGGGAAGCTTTCTTT. Translating it yields CASSFGTGEAFF.

The chain has TRBV2 and TRBJ2-5, with 7 bases matching TRBD2. The V gene's germline CDR1 is SNHLY and CDR2 FYNNEI. There are 13 residues in the CDR3. With 6 bases clipped from V and 4 bases from J, the junction kept 5 bases outside the gene matches. The CDR3 DNA reads TGTGCCAGCAGAGAGCCGGGAGGAGAGACCCAGTACTTC. This sequence encodes CASREPGGETQYF.

The chain is built from TRBV5-1 and TRBJ1-4; D is uncertain. The CDR3 spans 12 residues. The germline V gene has CDR1 SGHRS and CDR2 YFSETQ. V lost 5 bases, J lost 7 bases, and 9 bases lay in between. The CDR3 bases are TGCGCCAGCAGAGGACTAGCTGAAAAACTGTTTTTT. Translated: CASRGLAEKLFF.